This passage covers 22 T cell receptor beta chains from one sample sequenced in a study of blood T cells in healthy people across ages. Sample-barcoded 5' priming and a J-beta primer mix drove a second PCR of roughly 6 to 12 cycles. Each CDR3 protein gets one entry after TCRdb re-called the 5' RACE reads with MiXCR. Of 1.8 million or so distinct CDR3 sequences listed, 30% to 40% were seen once; the top ten hold about 23%. Source material: blood. These receptors were collected from a human donor in good health.

The rearrangement uses TRBV7-8 and TRBJ2-5; tentatively, D is TRBD2 (5 bases). Trimming took 5 bases from V and 3 from J, leaving 13 bases between them. The CDR3 runs 14 residues. CDR1 SGHVS and CDR2 FQNEAQ come from the germline V gene. CDR3 residues: CASSPASMKETQYF. The CDR3 region has the DNA TGTGCCAGCAGCCCGGCTAGCATGAAAGAGACCCAGTACTTC.

This clonotype was counted only a few times. The chain couples TRBV4-3 to TRBJ2-3; 10 bases map to TRBD1. Germline assignment: CDR1 LGHNA and CDR2 YSLEER. V dropped 4 bases and J dropped 14; count of bases not matched to a gene: 9. The CDR3 length is 13 residues. The CDR3 loop reads CASSLNRDRGTYF. CDR3 nucleotide sequence: TGCGCCAGCAGCCTCAACCGGGACAGGGGCACGTATTTT.

In its sample, this clonotype was seen a few times. CDR3 nucleotide sequence: TGTGCCAGCAGCCGAATTACAGGGGCGGTGTTCTTC. This translates into CASSRITGAVFF. The rearrangement joins TRBV14 to TRBJ2-1, with 7 bases identical to TRBD1. This CDR3 contains 12 residues. The junction had 9 bases not matched to a gene; V was cut back by 4 bases and J by 15 bases. Germline V gene sequence: CDR1 SGHDN, CDR2 FVKESK.

The chain links TRBV27 to TRBJ2-3, with a tentative D call TRBD2 (6 bases). The CDR3 extends over 16 amino acids. The V gene's germline CDR1 is MNHEY and CDR2 SMNVEV (reference sequence). Deletions cut 4 bases from V and 0 bases from J, with 14 bases between. The CDR3 protein is CASSSLEGYSTDTQYF. CDR3 in DNA: TGTGCCAGCAGTTCTTTGGAGGGATATAGCACAGATACGCAGTATTTT.

Details on this clonotype: One end of the junction is discordant with germline, which a read error may explain. The chain is built from TRBV4-1 and TRBJ1-6, with TRBD1 matching over 7 bases. Germline CDR1 reads MGHRA; CDR2 reads YSYEKL. The CDR3 is 16 residues long. In nucleotides, the CDR3 is TGCGCCGGCAGCCAAGAAACAGGGGTAACCCATTCACCCCTCCACTTT. Its translation is CAGSQETGVTHSPLHF.

The chain combines TRBV4-1 with TRBJ1-1; D is perhaps TRBD1 (5 bases). Germline CDR1 is MGHRA and CDR2 is YSYEKL. Trimming took off 6 bases at V and 4 bases at J, with 15 bases between the two ends. CDR3 length: 14 amino acids. The CDR3 sequence: CASRGALRGTEAFF. The DNA of the CDR3 is TGCGCCAGCAGGGGAGCCTTGAGGGGCACTGAAGCTTTCTTT.

The chain links TRBV6-6 to TRBJ1-1, with D uncertain. Deletions cut 6 bases from V and 0 bases from J, with 11 bases between. CDR3 length: 14 amino acids. CDR1 and CDR2 (germline): MNHNY, SVGAGI (reference sequence). In nucleotides, the CDR3 is TGTGCCAGCAGCACGACCAGTATGAACACTGAAGCTTTCTTT. This gives the protein CASSTTSMNTEAFF.

In its sample, this clonotype was seen a few times. V gene TRBV4-2 combines with J gene TRBJ1-1; D is uncertain. The ends were cut back, 0 bases at V and 7 bases at J, with 18 bases in the middle. Germline V lookup: CDR1 LGHNA, CDR2 YNFKEQ. This CDR3 comprises 16 residues. CDR3 region: CASSQEISRAVDEAFF. DNA of the CDR3: TGTGCCAGCAGCCAAGAAATATCGAGGGCCGTGGATGAAGCTTTCTTT.

The rearrangement joins TRBV20-1 to TRBJ1-1; 7 nucleotides match TRBD1. V was clipped by 6 bases and J by 0 bases; unmatched bases: 7. This CDR3 spans 14 amino acids. Germline lookup yields CDR1 DFQATT and CDR2 SNEGSKA (reference sequence). CDR3 nucleotides: TGCAGTGCCCCCTCCGGGACAGTGAACACTGAAGCTTTCTTT. Translating gives CSAPSGTVNTEAFF.

The V gene is TRBV13, the J gene TRBJ2-7, with D perhaps matching TRBD1 (6 bases). The CDR3 spans 13 residues. Per the germline V gene, CDR1 is PRHDT and CDR2 is FYEKMQ (reference sequence). The V end lost 5 bases, the J end lost 3 bases, and 11 bases lay between the germline ends. The chain's CDR3 is CASSPIQGYEQYF. DNA for the CDR3: TGTGCCAGCAGCCCGATACAGGGCTACGAGCAGTACTTC.

V and J are TRBV2 and TRBJ1-5; the D gene is possibly TRBD1 (6 bases). Germline V CDR1 and CDR2: SNHLY, FYNNEI. The length of the CDR3 is 15 residues. V dropped 4 bases and J dropped 4 bases, with 14 bases sitting between them. The CDR3 region is CASSVRGRFNQPQHF. DNA of the CDR3: TGTGCCAGCAGTGTCAGGGGAAGGTTTAATCAGCCCCAGCATTTT.

This clonotype was picked up one time. The chain recombines TRBV20-1 with TRBJ2-5, with unresolved D. Trimming shortened V by 4 bases and J by 4 bases, and 10 bases separated the two germline ends. CDR3 length equals 12 residues. Per the germline V gene, CDR1 is DFQATT and CDR2 is SNEGSKA (reference sequence). CDR3 nucleotides: TGCAGTGCTACAGAGAGAGCAGAGACCCAGTACTTC. Residues: CSATERAETQYF.

The chain employs TRBV29-1 and TRBJ2-1; either TRBD1 or TRBD2 may supply D (5 bases each). Germline lookup yields CDR1 SQVTM and CDR2 ANQGSEA. The CDR3 is 12 amino acids. V was trimmed by 5 bases and J by 13 bases, leaving 18 bases between them. CDR3 in DNA: TGCAGCGTTAGGGACCTACAAGAGACCCAGTTCTTC. This translates into CSVRDLQETQFF.

The chain employs TRBV5-1 and TRBJ2-1, with D perhaps TRBD1 (6 bases). From germline, CDR1 is SGHRS and CDR2 YFSETQ. The CDR3 covers 14 residues. V was shortened by 1 base and J by 12 bases, with 17 bases between the two germline ends. The CDR3 sequence is CASSLTTGTYGQFF. The CDR3 bases are TGCGCCAGCAGCTTGACGACAGGAACCTACGGGCAGTTCTTC.

V gene TRBV2 combines with J gene TRBJ2-4; TRBD1 might be the D (6 bases). The J call may be wrong; the DNA end is better matched by TRBJ2-7. Germline-derived CDR1 and CDR2 are SNHLY and FYNNEI. This CDR3 is built from 15 residues. Here the CDR3 reads CASRSAGQPTYEQYF. The DNA of the CDR3 is TGTGCCAGCAGGAGCGCAGGACAGCCGACCTACGAGCAGTACTTC.

The rearrangement uses TRBV7-2 and TRBJ1-5; tentative D call: TRBD1 (6 bases). The CDR3 runs 13 residues. Germline lookup yields CDR1 SGHTA and CDR2 FQGNSA. V lost 2 bases and J lost 8, with 10 bases in between. The CDR3 nucleotides are TGTGCCAGCAGCTTACAGGGGTTCGAGCCCCAGCATTTT. This gives the protein CASSLQGFEPQHF.

The rearrangement joins TRBV30 to TRBJ1-5, with TRBD1 matching over 8 bases. Trimming removed 5 bases from V and 6 bases from J; junction bases left unmatched: 6. CDR3 length: 13 residues. CDR1 GTSNPN and CDR2 SVGIG come from the germline V gene (reference sequence). The chain's CDR3 is CAWDSGGSQPQHF. The CDR3 DNA reads as TGTGCCTGGGACTCAGGGGGCAGTCAGCCCCAGCATTTT.

This clonotype has a handful of counts. This sequence joins TRBV12-3 or TRBV12-4 and TRBJ2-1; D tentatively fits TRBD1 or TRBD2 (5 bases each). Trimming shortened V by 7 bases and J by 4 bases, and 17 bases separated the two germline ends. CDR3 length: 15 residues. As DNA, the CDR3 is TGTGCCAGCACTCCCGGGATGGGGCGATACAATGAGCAGTTCTTC. This encodes CASTPGMGRYNEQFF.

The chain is built from TRBV7-9 and TRBJ1-4; TRBD1 matches at 7 bases. CDR3 length: 14 amino acids. J lost 8 bases, V lost 5 bases, and 8 bases had no gene match. Germline lookup yields CDR1 SEHNR and CDR2 FQNEAQ (reference sequence). CDR3: CASSHGQATEKLFF. CDR3 DNA sequence: TGTGCCAGCAGCCACGGACAGGCCACCGAAAAACTGTTTTTT.

The V gene is TRBV29-1, the J gene TRBJ2-3; D is perhaps TRBD2 (5 bases). This CDR3 has 14 residues. Trimming stripped 4 bases from V and 0 bases from J, with 11 bases between. Germline V gives CDR1 SQVTM, CDR2 ANQGSEA. The CDR3 nucleotides read TGCAGCGTTGCAAGGACTTCAAGCACAGATACGCAGTATTTT. It is translated as CSVARTSSTDTQYF.

This chain uses TRBV15 with TRBJ2-7; D perhaps matches TRBD2 (6 bases). CDR1 LNHNV and CDR2 YYDKDF come from the germline V gene (reference sequence). This CDR3 has 14 amino acids. V was clipped by 3 bases and J by 4 bases, with 13 bases between them. The CDR3 spells CATSRDYGNYEQYF. The CDR3 nucleotides are TGTGCCACCAGCAGGGACTATGGCAATTACGAGCAGTACTTC.

The gene calls are TRBV25-1 and TRBJ2-6; D is perhaps TRBD2 (6 bases). This CDR3 spans 16 amino acids. V lost 8 bases and J lost 4, with 18 bases in between. Per germline, CDR1 MGHDK and CDR2 SYGVNS. The CDR3 DNA reads as TGTGCCAGCGGCACACCCGGGGGATCCGGGGCCAACGTCCTGACTTTC. It is translated as CASGTPGGSGANVLTF.